The TCR beta chain under discussion was sequenced for a study of T cells after yellow fever vaccination (dated by TCRdb to the late 2010s). With respect to the entire study: Libraries from fractions with low cell numbers were prepared with the SMART-Seq v4 Ultra Low Input RNA kit. Blood was drawn at multiple timepoints before and after primary and secondary immunization, with bulk PBMC replicates and cell subsets isolated. Two healthy male donors made up the cohort, one aged 18 to 29 years and the other aged 30 to 39 years. To track T-cell clones before and after primary and booster YFV17D yellow fever vaccination, bulk TCR alpha and beta repertoires were sequenced longitudinally. Findings and caveats that apply to the study as a whole: Only a couple of donors were included in the study, so the extent to which the findings can be generalized is limited. Compared with the primary T-cell response, the secondary T-cell response was weaker but faster, peaking on day 5 rather than day 15. A small share of clonotypes was detected in both CD4 and CD8 compartments, with the overlap likely arising from convergent recombination. FACS-sorted repertoires could contain abundant contaminating clonotypes from the bulk population, so computational filtering was required. Most clones expanded after primary vaccination were re-detected after the booster (approximately 96% of CD4 and roughly 87% of CD8), suggesting broad memory maintenance.

Its CDR3 holds 16 amino acids, cysteine through phenylalanine. Left in the record is the CDR3 DNA by itself, 48 bases read in frame from the first base. CDR1 and CDR2, looked up from the germline V gene, are SGHAT and FQNNGV. V is pared back by 0 bases and J by 7 bases, with 19 bases lying between the germline termini. On this clonotype: No antigen is known for it. Per-base qualities were not stored, and no clone one base away is much larger.

The treatment or condition label of this sample denotes: live attenuated yellow fever vaccine strain. At every blood-draw timepoint, two biological replicates of bulk PBMCs were collected. A standard Ficoll-Paque protocol was used to isolate PBMCs from peripheral blood. RNA was extracted with TriZol from bulk PBMCs, CD4 and CD8 fractions, and dextramer-positive and dextramer-negative fractions. TCR cDNA was made using 5'RACE template switching, a step that added a universal primer site and unique molecular identifiers. Priming for cDNA synthesis came from both the TCR alpha and TCR beta constant segments. Two PCR steps were used to amplify libraries, with sample barcodes and sequencing adapters being added in the second step. Libraries were sequenced on Illumina HiSeq 2500 (2x100 bp) or NovaSeq (2x150 bp). Processing in the source paper ran as follows. Reads were demultiplexed and collapsed into UMI consensus sequences with MIGEC, and V(D)J alignment was performed with MiXCR. Clonotypes responding to the vaccine were identified with edgeR on replicate PBMC samples, with the criteria of FDR below 0.01 and a log2 fold change above 5 up to day 15. Each bulk clonotype received a CD4 or CD8 identity based on whether the sequenced CD4 or CD8 repertoire contained that clonotype at higher abundance. TCRdb took the public reads, trimmed them with fastp at Q25, ran MiXCR for clone calling and kept in-frame beta chains. Identical CDR3 proteins give one entry, which carries the most common genes and DNA. The V and J calls here are based on TCRdb, not the publication. Here the sample has nearly 550,000 distinct CDR3 sequences; roughly 19% occur a single time. The ten most abundant clones make up 13% to 15% of the sample.

The specimen was PBMCs, collected 15 days after the yellow fever booster vaccination. This chain is built from TRBV11-2 and TRBJ2-7, and possibly TRBD2, on 6 matching bases. This TCR came from a man aged 25-45 years who received the YFV17D yellow fever vaccine. The CDR3 loop reads CASSLEAGLTSMEQYF. The DNA sequence is TGTGCCAGCAGCTTAGAGGCGGGGCTAACCTCCATGGAGCAGTACTTC.